This T cell receptor (beta chain) was recorded in a study of cytomegalovirus exposure and HLA in healthy donors. Whole-study findings and limits: For cytomegalovirus status, the classifier reportedly gave diagnoses with high specificity and sensitivity.

It was with 60 Vbeta and 13 Jbeta primers that the PCR ran. The assay was immunoSEQ multiplex PCR, and TCRdb's table has in-frame clones only and misses some. This sample has around 100,000 clones, with approximately 74% found just once. V was shortened by 8 bases and J by 5 bases, with 21 bases between the two germline ends. Germline loops: CDR1 SEHNR, CDR2 FQNEAQ (reference sequence). The CDR3 consists of 15 residues. About this clone: As yet, its antigen is unknown.

Healthy bone marrow donors made up the cohort. The specimen was PBMCs. The chain carries TRBV7-9 and TRBJ1-2; D not resolved. This receptor was identified in a middle-aged woman in good health and CMV-seropositive. The CDR3: CASLVDSSGGYGYTF. The CDR3 DNA follows: TGTGCCAGCCTTGTCGATTCTTCAGGAGGTTATGGCTACACCTTC.